These 16 T cell receptor beta chains were all obtained from the same sample, sequenced in a study of T cell repertoires in cytomegalovirus infection. Each CDR3 protein is one row after TCRdb ran MiXCR on the reads. The sample shows more than 250,000 distinct CDR3 sequences, roughly 15% of them seen only once. Sequenced input: PBMCs. All receptors derive from a human donor in good health (CMV status not recorded). Some clones in this sample may be carry-over from other donors' samples.

This clonotype was counted ten times or more. This chain links TRBV7-2 with TRBJ2-2; possible D gene TRBD1, 5 bases. The CDR3 consists of 14 residues. From germline, CDR1 is SGHTA and CDR2 FQGNSA. Trimming stripped 2 bases from V and 6 bases from J, with 10 bases between. The CDR3 DNA reads TGTGCCAGCAGCTTAAGGGGTTACGCCGGGGAGCTGTTTTTT. This sequence encodes CASSLRGYAGELFF.

Here the CDR3 DNA reads TGTGCCAGTGGGACCCGCGCCAGCACCGGGGAGCTGTTTTTT. Amino acids: CASGTRASTGELFF. V is TRBV19 and J is TRBJ2-2, with D possibly being TRBD1 or TRBD2 (5 bases each). The V gene's germline CDR1 is LNHDA and CDR2 SQIVND (reference sequence). This CDR3 spans 14 amino acids. V lost 8 bases and J lost 4, with 14 bases in between.

This sequence joins TRBV10-3 and TRBJ2-1; D perhaps matches TRBD1 (6 bases). Germline CDR1 reads ENHRY; CDR2 reads SYGVKD. This CDR3 is 15 amino acids long. With 7 bases removed from V and 4 bases from J, the gap between germline ends came to 17 bases. DNA for the CDR3: TGTGCCATCACCCCGGACGACAGGTCGTACAATGAGCAGTTCTTC. Encoded protein: CAITPDDRSYNEQFF.

This clonotype was counted at least ten times. The chain uses TRBV7-8 and TRBJ1-1, with 9 bases aligning to TRBD1. Unmatched junction bases numbered 7, after V lost 3 bases and J lost 2 bases. The CDR3 has 16 residues. Germline V CDR1 and CDR2: SGHVS, FQNEAQ. The CDR3 sequence is CASSLTGTGSNTEAFF. The CDR3, as DNA: TGTGCCAGCAGCTTGACCGGGACAGGGAGTAACACTGAAGCTTTCTTT. The entire variable domain, with the rest obtained from reference TRBV7-8 and TRBJ1-1, is as follows: GAGVSQSPRYKVAKRGQDVALRCDPISGHVSLFWYQQALGQGPEFLTYFQNEAQLDKSGLPSDRFFAERPEGSVSTLKIQRTQQEDSAVYLCASSLTGTGSNTEAFFGQGTRLTVV.

This chain connects TRBV20-1 to TRBJ2-5, with 8 bases matching TRBD1. CDR1 and CDR2 from the germline V gene are DFQATT and SNEGSKA (reference sequence). CDR3 length equals 12 residues. The V segment lost 8 bases and the J segment 5 bases; nucleotides outside the gene matches: 7. In DNA form, the CDR3 reads TGCAGTTCTATGGACAGGGAGGAGACCCAGTACTTC. Amino acid sequence: CSSMDREETQYF.

The V call is TRBV29-1, the J call TRBJ2-7; tentative D call: TRBD1 (5 bases). V was pared by 4 bases and J by 4 bases, with 11 bases between. Looked up from germline, CDR1 is SQVTM and CDR2 is ANQGSEA. The CDR3 contains 12 residues. CDR3 amino acids: CSVATTGYEQYF. For the CDR3, the DNA is TGCAGCGTTGCCACTACAGGTTACGAGCAGTACTTC.

There are many counts of this clonotype. The genes are TRBV7-2 and TRBJ2-1; the D gene is possibly TRBD1 (7 bases). Germline loops: CDR1 SGHTA, CDR2 FQGNSA. Trimming stripped 1 base from V and 1 base from J, with 11 bases between. This CDR3 has 16 amino acids. The CDR3 reads CASSLVTGRSYNEQFF. Here the CDR3 DNA reads TGTGCCAGCAGCTTAGTGACAGGGAGGTCCTACAATGAGCAGTTCTTC.

Remarks on this clonotype: The junction departs from the called germline gene at one end, perhaps through a read error. V and J are TRBV12-3 or TRBV12-4 and TRBJ2-6; D tentatively fits TRBD1 or TRBD2 (6 bases each). The CDR3 totals 20 residues. CDR3 in amino acids: CASSFRGRAGTGSGANVLTF. The CDR3 DNA reads as TGTGCCAGTAGTTTCAGGGGAAGGGCAGGGACTGGCTCTGGGGCCAACGTCCTGACTTTC.

In regard to this clonotype: This clone may be a read error of a much larger clone one base away. This chain joins TRBV12-3 or TRBV12-4 and TRBJ1-1, with D hard to call. The CDR3 sequence is 14 residues long. As DNA, the CDR3 is TGTGCCAACAGTTTAGCGCGTGTTAACACTGAAGCTTTCTTT. Translation: CANSLARVNTEAFF.

The chain employs TRBV7-2 and TRBJ2-3, with unresolved D. This CDR3 contains 13 residues. CDR1 SGHTA and CDR2 FQGNSA come from the germline V gene. Trimming took 4 bases from V and 4 from J, leaving 9 bases between them. The CDR3, as DNA: TGTGCCAGCAGCTCCCCGAACTCAGATACGCAGTATTTT. Protein: CASSSPNSDTQYF.

The rearrangement uses TRBV7-6 and TRBJ1-6; no reliable D call. Germline V CDR1 and CDR2: SGHVS, FNYEAQ. The ends were cut back, 5 bases at V and 8 bases at J, with 13 bases in the middle. The CDR3 has 14 amino acids. The CDR3 region is CASSDWATDSPLHF. The CDR3 nucleotides are TGTGCCAGCAGCGATTGGGCCACGGATTCACCCCTCCACTTT.

A word on this clonotype: Sequence at one end of the junction differs from germline and may be a read error. The chain links TRBV20-1 to TRBJ1-2; 10 bases line up with TRBD1. This CDR3 has 15 amino acids. The germline V gene encodes CDR1 DFQATT and CDR2 SNEGSKA (reference sequence). As DNA, the CDR3 is TGCAGTGCTCTTTCCCCGGGACAGGGGAGTTGGGGCTACGCCTTC. It yields the protein CSALSPGQGSWGYAF.

In its sample, this clonotype was seen many times. V is TRBV19 and J is TRBJ1-1, with a weak D call TRBD1 (5 bases). V was clipped by 2 bases and J by 5 bases, with 6 bases between them. Germline-derived CDR1 and CDR2 are LNHDA and SQIVND (reference sequence). The CDR3 totals 12 residues. As DNA, the CDR3 is TGTGCCAGTAGTATAAGGGGAACTGAAGCTTTCTTT. Its translation is CASSIRGTEAFF.

This clonotype was detected many times. This chain links TRBV5-8 with TRBJ2-3, with D perhaps TRBD1 (6 bases). Germline CDR1 SGHTS, CDR2 YDEGEE. The length of the CDR3 is 15 residues. The ends were cut back, 2 bases at V and 3 bases at J, with 13 bases in the middle. Here the CDR3 reads CASSLRSRGTDTQYF. The CDR3 DNA reads TGTGCCAGCAGCTTACGATCCAGGGGAACAGATACGCAGTATTTT.

As for this clonotype: Compared with germline, one end of the junction differs, possibly owing to a read error. DNA for the CDR3: TGTGCTAGCACAGGACTAGCGGTCACCGGGGAGCTGTTTTTT. The encoded protein is CASTGLAVTGELFF. The chain uses TRBV7-9 and TRBJ2-2; 10 bases are a match to TRBD2. Germline V gene sequence: CDR1 SEHNR, CDR2 FQNEAQ (reference sequence). The CDR3 length is 14 residues.

This clonotype has at least ten counts. The chain has TRBV2 and TRBJ1-1; D might be TRBD1 (6 bases). The germline V and J ends were trimmed by 3 bases and 8 bases, with 19 bases remaining between them. The CDR3 spans 15 residues. In germline, CDR1 is SNHLY, CDR2 FYNNEI. CDR3 in DNA: TGTGCCAGCAGTGACAGGGGCCGGAGGGCAAACGAAGCTTTCTTT. Encoded protein: CASSDRGRRANEAFF.